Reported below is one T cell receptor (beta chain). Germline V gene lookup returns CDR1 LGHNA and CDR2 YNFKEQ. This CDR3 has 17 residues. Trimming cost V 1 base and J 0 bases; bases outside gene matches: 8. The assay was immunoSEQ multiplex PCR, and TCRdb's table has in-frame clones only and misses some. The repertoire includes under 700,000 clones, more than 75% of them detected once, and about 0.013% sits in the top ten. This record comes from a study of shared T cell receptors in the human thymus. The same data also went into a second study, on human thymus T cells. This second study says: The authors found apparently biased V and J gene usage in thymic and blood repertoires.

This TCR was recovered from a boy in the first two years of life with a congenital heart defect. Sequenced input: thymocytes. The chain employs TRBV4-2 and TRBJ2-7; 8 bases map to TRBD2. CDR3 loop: CASSQVSSGAPSYEQYF. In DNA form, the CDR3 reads TGTGCCAGCAGCCAAGTGAGTAGCGGGGCCCCCTCCTACGAGCAGTACTTC.